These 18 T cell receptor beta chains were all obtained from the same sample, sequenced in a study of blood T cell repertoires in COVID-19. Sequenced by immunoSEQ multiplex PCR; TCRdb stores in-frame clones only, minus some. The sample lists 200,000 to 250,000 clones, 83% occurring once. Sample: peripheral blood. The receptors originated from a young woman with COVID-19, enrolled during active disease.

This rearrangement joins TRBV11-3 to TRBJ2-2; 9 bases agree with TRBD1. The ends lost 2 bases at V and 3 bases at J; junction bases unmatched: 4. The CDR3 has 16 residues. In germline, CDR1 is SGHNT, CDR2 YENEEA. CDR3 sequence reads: CASSLMGQGDTGELFF. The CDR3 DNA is TGTGCCAGCAGCTTAATGGGACAGGGCGACACCGGGGAGCTGTTTTTT. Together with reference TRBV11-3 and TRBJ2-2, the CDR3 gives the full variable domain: EAGVVQSPRYKIIEKKQPVAFWCNPISGHNTLYWYLQNLGQGPELLIRYENEEAVDDSQLPKDRFSAERLKGVDSTLKIQPAELGDSAVYLCASSLMGQGDTGELFFGEGSRLTVL.

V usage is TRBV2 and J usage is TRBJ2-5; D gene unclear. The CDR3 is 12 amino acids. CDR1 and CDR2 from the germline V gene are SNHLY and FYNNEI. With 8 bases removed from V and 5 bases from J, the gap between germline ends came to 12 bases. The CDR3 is CASDFMRETQYF. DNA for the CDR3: TGTGCCAGCGACTTCATGAGGGAGACCCAGTACTTC.

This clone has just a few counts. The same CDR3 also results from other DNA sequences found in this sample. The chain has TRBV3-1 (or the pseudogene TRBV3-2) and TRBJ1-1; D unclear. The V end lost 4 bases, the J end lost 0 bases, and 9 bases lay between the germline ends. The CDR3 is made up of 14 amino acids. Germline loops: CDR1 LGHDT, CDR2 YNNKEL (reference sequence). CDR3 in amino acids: CASSPPGVNTEAFF. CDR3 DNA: TGTGCCAGCAGCCCTCCTGGAGTGAACACTGAAGCTTTCTTT.

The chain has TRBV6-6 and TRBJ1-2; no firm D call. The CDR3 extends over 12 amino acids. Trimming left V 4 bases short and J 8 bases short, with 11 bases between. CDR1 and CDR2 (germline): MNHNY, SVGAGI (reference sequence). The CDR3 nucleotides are TGTGCCAGCAGTTTCTCAGCGGGGGGCTACACCTTC. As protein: CASSFSAGGYTF.

This CDR3 reads CATTGGAPYEQYF. Here the CDR3 DNA reads TGTGCCACCACAGGGGGCGCGCCCTACGAGCAGTACTTC. The J gene is TRBJ2-7, the V gene TRBV12-3 or TRBV12-4; 9 nucleotides agree with TRBD1. CDR3 size: 13 residues. Trimming at V came to 10 bases and at J to 2 bases, leaving 6 bases not matched to a gene.

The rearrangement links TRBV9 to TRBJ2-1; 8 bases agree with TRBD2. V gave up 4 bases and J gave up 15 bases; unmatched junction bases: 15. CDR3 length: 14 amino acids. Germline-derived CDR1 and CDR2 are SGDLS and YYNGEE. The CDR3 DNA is TGTGCCAGCAGCCCGCCCGGGGGGAGCGGGAGTAGGTTCTTC. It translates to CASSPPGGSGSRFF.

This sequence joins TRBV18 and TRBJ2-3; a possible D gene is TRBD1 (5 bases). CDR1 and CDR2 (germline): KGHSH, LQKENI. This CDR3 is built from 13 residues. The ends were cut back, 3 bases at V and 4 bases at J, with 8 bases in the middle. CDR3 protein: CASSPGRADTQYF. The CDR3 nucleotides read TGTGCCAGCTCACCGGGGCGCGCAGATACGCAGTATTTT.

The chain's CDR3 is CASSLAGGAYEQYF. CDR3 coding DNA: TGTGCCAGCAGCTTGGCGGGAGGCGCCTACGAGCAGTACTTC. V gene TRBV5-4 combines with J gene TRBJ2-7; 7 bases map to TRBD2. This CDR3 spans 14 amino acids. V was pared by 0 bases and J by 2 bases, with 2 bases of the junction left unmatched. Looked up from germline, CDR1 is SGHNT and CDR2 is YYREEE (reference sequence).

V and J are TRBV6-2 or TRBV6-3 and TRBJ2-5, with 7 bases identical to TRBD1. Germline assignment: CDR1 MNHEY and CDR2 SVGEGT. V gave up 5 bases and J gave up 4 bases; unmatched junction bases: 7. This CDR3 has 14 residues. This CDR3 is CASSVRGIRETQYF. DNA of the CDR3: TGTGCCAGCAGTGTCAGGGGGATTAGAGAGACCCAGTACTTC.

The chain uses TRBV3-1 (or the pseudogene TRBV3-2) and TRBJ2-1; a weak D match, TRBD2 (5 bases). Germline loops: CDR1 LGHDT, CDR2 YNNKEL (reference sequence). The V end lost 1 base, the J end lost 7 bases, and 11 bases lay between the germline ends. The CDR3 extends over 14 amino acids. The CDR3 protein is CASSQVGLANEQFF. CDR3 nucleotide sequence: TGTGCCAGCAGCCAAGTAGGGCTAGCAAATGAGCAGTTCTTC.

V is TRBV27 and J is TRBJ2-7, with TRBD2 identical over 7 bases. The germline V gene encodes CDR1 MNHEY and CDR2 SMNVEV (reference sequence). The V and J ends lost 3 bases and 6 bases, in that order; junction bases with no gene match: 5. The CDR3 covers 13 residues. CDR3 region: CASSFLGGGEQYF. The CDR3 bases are TGTGCCAGCAGTTTCTTGGGGGGGGGCGAGCAGTACTTC.

The CDR3 DNA reads TGTGCCAGCAGTTACGGAGGGTTCGGCTACACCTTC. Translating it yields CASSYGGFGYTF. The chain combines TRBV6-5 with TRBJ1-2; D uncertain. Germline V gives CDR1 MNHEY, CDR2 SVGAGI. The CDR3 covers 12 residues. V was cut by 2 bases and J by 8 bases, with 9 bases left in between.

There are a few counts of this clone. CDR3 sequence (DNA): TGTGCCAGCAGTTTCGAGTACTACAATGAGCAGTTCTTC. This translates into CASSFEYYNEQFF. The rearrangement joins TRBV27 to TRBJ2-1, with unresolved D. Germline values: CDR1 MNHEY, CDR2 SMNVEV (reference sequence). This CDR3 has 13 amino acids. V lost 3 bases to trimming and J lost 3 bases, with 6 bases between them.

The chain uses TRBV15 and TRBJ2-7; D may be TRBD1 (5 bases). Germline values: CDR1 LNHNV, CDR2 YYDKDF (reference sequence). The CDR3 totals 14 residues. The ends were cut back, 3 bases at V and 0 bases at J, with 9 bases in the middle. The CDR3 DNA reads TGTGCCACCAGCAGTGCAGGGTACTCCTACGAGCAGTACTTC. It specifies CATSSAGYSYEQYF.

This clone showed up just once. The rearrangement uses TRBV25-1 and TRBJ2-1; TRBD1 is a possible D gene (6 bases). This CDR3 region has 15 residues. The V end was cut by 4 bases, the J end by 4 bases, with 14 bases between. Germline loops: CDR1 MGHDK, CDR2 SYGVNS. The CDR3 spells CASSAGAGAYNEQFF. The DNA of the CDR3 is TGTGCCAGCAGTGCTGGGGCAGGGGCATACAATGAGCAGTTCTTC. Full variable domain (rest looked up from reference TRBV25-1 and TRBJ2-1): EADIYQTPRYLVIGTGKKITLECSQTMGHDKMYWYQQDPGMELHLIHYSYGVNSTEKGDLSSESTVSRIRTEHFPLTLESARPSHTSQYLCASSAGAGAYNEQFFGPGTRLTVL.

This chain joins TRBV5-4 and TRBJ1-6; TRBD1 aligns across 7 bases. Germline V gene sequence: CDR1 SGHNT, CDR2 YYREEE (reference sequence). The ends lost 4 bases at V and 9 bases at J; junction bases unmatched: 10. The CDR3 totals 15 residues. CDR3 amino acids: CASSPAEGATSPLHF. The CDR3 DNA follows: TGTGCCAGCAGCCCCGCGGAGGGGGCTACTTCACCCCTCCACTTT. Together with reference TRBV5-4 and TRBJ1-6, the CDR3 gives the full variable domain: ETGVTQSPTHLIKTRGQQVTLRCSSQSGHNTVSWYQQALGQGPQFIFQYYREEENGRGNFPPRFSGLQFPNYSSELNVNALELDDSALYLCASSPAEGATSPLHFGNGTRLTVT.

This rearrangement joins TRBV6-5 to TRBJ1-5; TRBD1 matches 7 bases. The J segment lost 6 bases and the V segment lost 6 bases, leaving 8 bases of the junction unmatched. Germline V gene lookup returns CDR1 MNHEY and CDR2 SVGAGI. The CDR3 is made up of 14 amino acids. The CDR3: CASRDRVRGQPQHF. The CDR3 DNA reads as TGTGCCAGCAGAGACAGGGTTCGCGGTCAGCCCCAGCATTTT.

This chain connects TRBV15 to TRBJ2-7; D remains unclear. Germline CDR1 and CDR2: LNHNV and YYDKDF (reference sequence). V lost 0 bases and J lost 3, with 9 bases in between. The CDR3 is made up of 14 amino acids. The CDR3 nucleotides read TGTGCCACCAGCAGAGAGCACGGTAACTACGAGCAGTACTTC. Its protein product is CATSREHGNYEQYF.